Listed below are T cell receptor beta chains from one sample, sequenced in a study of shared clonotypes between healthy human individuals. Libraries were prepared by immunoSEQ multiplex PCR; TCRdb keeps only in-frame clonotypes and omits some of them. The top ten hold around 1% of the sample, which has 1.5 million to 2.5 million clones, approximately 94% seen once. The sequencing input was naive CD8+ T cells sorted from blood. The receptors originated from a young man in good health. CDR3s include the opening cysteine and the closing phenylalanine or tryptophan. The D gene is left open where the match is weak. Clone size is given for some rows only: seen once, a few or many times, or a class if the clone is expanded.

>-|TRBJ2-7|TRBV6-5|-
CASSYGEKPYEQYF
TGTGCCAGCAGTTACGGGGAAAAGCCCTACGAGCAGTACTTC
>-|TRBJ2-1|TRBV28|-
CASSVSPGRSYNEQFF
TGTGCCAGCAGTGTCTCACCGGGACGGTCCTACAATGAGCAGTTCTTC
>-|TRBJ2-3|TRBV11-2|-
CASSLVPYVGQASTDTQYF
TGTGCCAGCAGCTTAGTACCGTACGTGGGGCAGGCAAGCACAGATACGCAGTATTTT
>-|TRBJ1-1|TRBV5-6|-
CASRCPLEAFF
TGTGCCAGCAGGTGTCCACTTGAAGCTTTCTTT
>-|TRBJ1-1|TRBV6-1|-
CASDYGDTEAFF
TGTGCCAGCGACTATGGGGACACTGAAGCTTTCTTT
>-|TRBJ2-5|TRBV2|-
CASSDGAGVETQYF
TGTGCCAGCAGTGACGGGGCAGGGGTAGAGACCCAGTACTTC
>-|TRBJ1-1|TRBV19|-
CASSILGNTEAFF
TGTGCCAGTAGTATACTAGGAAACACTGAAGCTTTCTTT
>-|TRBJ1-2|TRBV4-2|-
CASSQDEDRGVHGYTF
TGTGCCAGCAGCCAAGATGAGGATCGGGGGGTCCATGGCTACACCTTC
>-|TRBJ2-7|TRBV10-1|TRBD2
CATSAGTMLAGIYEQYF
TGCGCCACTTCGGCTGGGACTATGCTAGCGGGAATCTACGAGCAGTACTTC
>-|TRBJ1-5|TRBV5-6|-
CASSLEGRPNIKPQHF
TGTGCCAGCAGCTTGGAAGGCAGACCAAACATTAAGCCCCAGCATTTT
>-|TRBJ1-1|TRBV30|-
CAWSIGGSEAFF
TGTGCCTGGAGTATTGGGGGGAGTGAAGCTTTCTTT
>-|TRBJ2-3|TRBV9|TRBD1
CASSVGGQGFSTDTQYF
TGTGCCAGCAGCGTAGGGGGACAGGGGTTTAGCACAGATACGCAGTATTTT
>-|TRBJ2-5|TRBV9|-
CASSVEGREEETQYF
TGTGCCAGCAGCGTAGAGGGCAGGGAGGAAGAGACCCAGTACTTC
>-|TRBJ1-1|TRBV6-6|TRBD1
CASSPRDSNTEAFF
TGTGCCAGCAGTCCCCGGGACAGTAACACTGAAGCTTTCTTT
>-|TRBJ1-1|TRBV7-3|-
CASSLSPAANTEAFF
TGTGCCAGCAGCTTATCCCCGGCGGCGAACACTGAAGCTTTCTTT
>-|TRBJ2-7|TRBV27|-
CASSLGGGGVYEQYF
TGTGCCAGCAGTTTGGGCGGTGGAGGGGTCTACGAGCAGTACTTC
>-|TRBJ2-7|TRBV28|TRBD2
CASSPPGGTGTYEQYF
TGTGCCAGCAGCCCCCCGGGGGGGACGGGGACCTACGAGCAGTACTTC
>-|TRBJ1-1|TRBV5-1|TRBD1
CASSLSEGAGTEAFF
TGCGCCAGCAGCTTGTCAGAGGGGGCTGGTACTGAAGCTTTCTTT
>-|TRBJ2-3|TRBV27|-
CASSLSGPLTDTQYF
TGTGCCAGCAGTTTATCAGGACCCTTGACAGATACGCAGTATTTT
>-|TRBJ2-7|TRBV4-1|-
CASSQERVYEQYF
TGCGCCAGCAGCCAAGAACGGGTTTACGAGCAGTACTTC
>-|TRBJ1-1|TRBV27|-
CASSLSSPGEAFF
TGTGCCAGCAGTTTATCGAGCCCGGGTGAAGCTTTCTTT
>-|TRBJ1-1|TRBV9|-
CASSVGDRNTEAFF
TGTGCCAGCAGCGTAGGAGACAGGAACACTGAAGCTTTCTTT
>-|TRBJ2-1|TRBV5-1|TRBD2
CASRASGVYNEQFF
TGCGCCAGCAGGGCTAGCGGGGTCTACAATGAGCAGTTCTTC
>-|TRBJ2-1|TRBV28|-
CASSFSINEQFF
TGTGCCAGCAGTTTCTCGATCAATGAGCAGTTCTTC
>-|TRBJ2-3|TRBV10-1|-
CASSDVTSTDTQYF
TGCGCCAGCAGTGATGTGACTAGCACAGATACGCAGTATTTT
>-|TRBJ2-7|TRBV7-6|-
CASSPQTPTYEQYF
TGTGCCAGCAGCCCACAGACACCTACCTACGAGCAGTACTTC
>-|TRBJ2-2|TRBV10-2|-
CAGLGENTGELFF
TGCGCCGGCCTTGGGGAGAACACCGGGGAGCTGTTTTTT
>-|TRBJ2-3|TRBV5-1|TRBD2
CASSSSGSTDTQYF
TGCGCCAGCAGTTCTAGCGGGTCCACAGATACGCAGTATTTT
>-|TRBJ2-3|TRBV19|TRBD2
CASSIRLAGTFTDTQYF
TGTGCCAGTAGTATCCGACTAGCGGGGACCTTCACAGATACGCAGTATTTT
>-|TRBJ2-3|TRBV10-3|-
CATLSQGLSTDTQYF
TGTGCCACACTCTCACAGGGCCTGAGCACAGATACGCAGTATTTT
>-|TRBJ2-1|TRBV27|TRBD1
CASSDRGHEQFF
TGTGCCAGCAGTGACAGGGGTCATGAGCAGTTCTTC
>-|TRBJ2-5|TRBV9|-
CASSVSDSSETQYF
TGTGCCAGCAGCGTATCGGACAGTTCAGAGACCCAGTACTTC
>-|TRBJ2-4|TRBV6-7|-
CASYVVPGAKNIQYF
TGTGCCAGCTACGTGGTCCCTGGAGCCAAAAACATTCAGTACTTC
>few|TRBJ2-7|TRBV7-9|-
CASSSNYEQYF
TGTGCCAGCAGCTCGAACTACGAGCAGTACTTC
>-|TRBJ2-7|TRBV29-1|-
CSVERGSYEQYF
TGCAGCGTTGAGCGCGGCTCCTACGAGCAGTACTTC
>-|TRBJ2-7|TRBV10-1|-
CASSESRHPYEQYF
TGCGCCAGCAGTGAGTCGCGGCACCCCTACGAGCAGTACTTC
>-|TRBJ2-7|TRBV19|-
CASSIGAGPYEQYF
TGTGCCAGTAGTATAGGGGCAGGTCCCTACGAGCAGTACTTC
>-|TRBJ1-5|TRBV28|-
CASSWGGGLSNQPQHF
TGTGCCAGCAGCTGGGGCGGGGGACTTAGCAATCAGCCCCAGCATTTT
>few|TRBJ2-7|TRBV28|TRBD1
CASRTGGGGYEQYF
TGTGCCAGCAGAACAGGGGGCGGCGGGTACGAGCAGTACTTC
>-|TRBJ1-1|TRBV7-2|-
CASSLNGNTEAFF
TGTGCCAGCAGCTTAAACGGAAACACTGAAGCTTTCTTT
>once|TRBJ2-2|TRBV19|-
CASSIGTGELFF
TGTGCCAGTAGTATCGGGACCGGGGAGCTGTTTTTT
>-|TRBJ1-2|TRBV7-6|-
CASSLTPEGWGYTF
TGTGCCAGCAGCTTAACACCCGAGGGTTGGGGCTACACCTTC
>-|TRBJ2-3|TRBV27|TRBD1
CASSFKGDRPQDTQYF
TGTGCCAGCAGTTTTAAAGGGGACAGACCACAGGATACGCAGTATTTT
>-|TRBJ1-1|TRBV11-1|-
CASSLERGWITEAFF
TGTGCCAGCAGCTTAGAAAGGGGGTGGATCACTGAAGCTTTCTTT
>once|TRBJ2-7|TRBV2|-
CASSEGRRTDEQYF
TGTGCCAGCAGTGAGGGGCGGAGAACCGACGAGCAGTACTTC
>-|TRBJ2-1|TRBV6-6|TRBD2
CASSFAGAYEQFF
TGTGCCAGCAGTTTCGCGGGAGCGTATGAGCAGTTCTTC
>-|TRBJ2-7|TRBV27|-
CATKEAGDPYEQYF
TGTGCCACCAAGGAGGCCGGGGACCCTTACGAGCAGTACTTC
>-|TRBJ1-1|TRBV5-6|-
CASSLARQGTEAFF
TGTGCCAGCAGCTTGGCTCGGCAGGGGACTGAAGCTTTCTTT
>once|TRBJ1-2|TRBV28|TRBD1
CASSLGQGSNYGYTF
TGTGCCAGCAGTTTAGGACAGGGCTCTAACTATGGCTACACCTTC
>-|TRBJ2-7|TRBV2|TRBD2
CASSGLAEPYEQYF
TGTGCCAGCAGTGGGCTAGCGGAGCCCTACGAGCAGTACTTC
>-|TRBJ2-1|TRBV27|TRBD2
CASSLFLAGGGEQFF
TGTGCCAGCAGTTTATTCCTAGCGGGAGGTGGTGAGCAGTTCTTC
>-|TRBJ2-1|TRBV27|TRBD2
CASSLAGTSIHNEQFF
TGTGCCAGCAGTCTGGCGGGGACTAGCATCCACAATGAGCAGTTCTTC
>-|TRBJ1-2|TRBV9|-
CASSVGQYYGYTF
TGTGCCAGCAGCGTAGGGCAGTACTATGGCTACACCTTC
>-|TRBJ2-7|TRBV6-5|TRBD1
CASSSGGQGAYEQYF
TGTGCCAGCAGTTCCGGGGGACAGGGCGCCTACGAGCAGTACTTC
>once|TRBJ1-2|TRBV13|-
CASSLGRQVEGYTF
TGTGCCAGCAGCTTAGGAAGACAGGTGGAAGGCTACACCTTC
>-|TRBJ2-7|TRBV20-1|-
CSAIDSYEQYF
TGCAGTGCTATTGACTCCTACGAGCAGTACTTC
>once|TRBJ1-5|TRBV9|-
CASSVGTENQPQHF
TGTGCCAGCAGCGTAGGTACAGAAAATCAGCCCCAGCATTTT
>-|TRBJ2-7|TRBV7-9|-
CASSLAVGGYEQYF
TGTGCCAGCAGCTTAGCCGTGGGTGGCTACGAGCAGTACTTC
>once|TRBJ1-1|TRBV7-9|-
CASNGKMNTEAFF
TGTGCCAGTAACGGGAAAATGAACACTGAAGCTTTCTTT